Listed here are 5 T cell receptor beta chains from one sample, sequenced in a study of cytomegalovirus exposure and HLA in healthy donors. In the PCR, 60 Vbeta and 13 Jbeta primers were used. TCRdb's table, derived via immunoSEQ multiplex PCR, lists solely in-frame clones and lacks some. The sample yields about 190,000 clones, roughly 80% seen once. The sample taken for sequencing was PBMCs. These receptors were obtained from a woman in her forties or fifties in good health and CMV-seropositive.

The chain's CDR3 is CASSLASAEDTQYF. The CDR3, as DNA: TGCGCCAGCAGCTTGGCCTCTGCGGAGGATACGCAGTATTTT. This chain connects TRBV5-1 to TRBJ2-3; D is ambiguous. Per germline, CDR1 SGHRS and CDR2 YFSETQ. The CDR3 runs to 14 residues. V gave up 0 bases and J gave up 6 bases, with 11 bases separating them.

This chain connects TRBV19 to TRBJ2-1; D ambiguous. V shed 2 bases and J shed 0 bases, with 11 bases lying between them. CDR3 length equals 16 residues. Germline loops: CDR1 LNHDA, CDR2 SQIVND (reference sequence). CDR3 DNA sequence: TGTGCCAGTAGTATAAATCGGGTTAGCTCCTACAATGAGCAGTTCTTC. It is translated as CASSINRVSSYNEQFF.

This chain's CDR3 is CASSESEPGWETQYF. CDR3 nucleotide sequence: TGCGCCAGCAGTGAGTCGGAACCGGGATGGGAGACCCAGTACTTC. This chain connects TRBV10-1 to TRBJ2-5, with a weak D call TRBD2 (5 bases). The germline CDR1 and CDR2 sequences are WNHNN and SYGVQD (reference sequence). Trimming took off 0 bases at V and 5 bases at J, with 13 bases between the two ends. This CDR3 has 15 amino acids.

This clone has just one count. The genes are TRBV6-5 and TRBJ1-2, with 7 bases lining up with TRBD1. Germline V gene lookup returns CDR1 MNHEY and CDR2 SVGAGI. The CDR3 runs to 13 residues. V shed 5 bases, J shed 4 bases, and the junction held 4 bases outside the gene matches. CDR3 DNA: TGTGCCAGCAGTGAAAGGGGGCCCTATGGCTACACCTTC. It translates to CASSERGPYGYTF.

The chain is built from TRBV15 and TRBJ1-2; the D is unclear. CDR3 length: 16 amino acids. V lost 0 bases to trimming and J lost 5 bases, with 16 bases between them. Germline CDR1 reads LNHNV; CDR2 reads YYDKDF (reference sequence). The CDR3 sequence is CATSRDRYTEIYGYTF. The CDR3 DNA follows: TGTGCCACCAGCAGAGATCGGTATACGGAGATTTATGGCTACACCTTC.